A selection of T cell receptor beta chains follows, all from one sample in a study of control samples from healthy donors and cancer patients. The data were produced by immunoSEQ multiplex PCR, yet TCRdb's version contains in-frame clones alone and is incomplete. The sample includes about 130,000 clones, more than 80% of them seen just once. Sequencing input: blood. All receptors derive from a man aged 40-49 years in good health. Each CDR3 is given with its conserved first and last residue. A D gene is named only where the DNA matches it firmly. Clone sizes are given selectively: once, few, many, or a class where the clone is expanded.

d_call	v_call	clone_size	j_call	cdr3_nt	cdr3_aa
NA	TRBV6-5	NA	TRBJ2-5	TGTGCCAGCAGTCCCCGGGAGAGCCTAATGGAGACCCAGTACTTC	CASSPRESLMETQYF
TRBD1	TRBV4-1	NA	TRBJ2-5	TGCGCCAGCAGCCGCATGGACAGGGTGAACAAGACCCAGTACTTC	CASSRMDRVNKTQYF
TRBD1	TRBV6-6	NA	TRBJ2-2	TGTGCCACGAATCAGGGGGCATCCGGGGAGCTGTTTTTT	CATNQGASGELFF
NA	TRBV7-8	NA	TRBJ1-3	TGTGCCAGCAGCTTAGGACGGCAGGGGCAAGGAAACACCATATATTTT	CASSLGRQGQGNTIYF
NA	TRBV5-1	NA	TRBJ2-7	TGCGCCAGCAGCTCGACAGGTCCTACCTCCTACGAGCAGTACTTC	CASSSTGPTSYEQYF
NA	TRBV7-8	once	TRBJ2-7	TGTGCCAGCAGCCCCCAGAAAAGGGGCTACGAGCAGTACTTC	CASSPQKRGYEQYF
TRBD1	TRBV29-1	NA	TRBJ1-1	TGCAGCGCTCTGGACAGGCGTGGGAACACTGAAGCTTTCTTT	CSALDRRGNTEAFF
NA	TRBV5-6	few	TRBJ2-7	TGTGCCAGCAGCTTGTTGCCGCCGGGGGAGGTTTCCTACGAGCAGTACTTC	CASSLLPPGEVSYEQYF
NA	TRBV11-3	NA	TRBJ2-7	TGTGCCAGCAGCCGGGGACGGGGGACCTACGAGCAGTACTTC	CASSRGRGTYEQYF
NA	TRBV14	NA	TRBJ1-1	TGTGCCAGCAGCCAAGGTGGGACGGTGAACACTGAAGCTTTCTTT	CASSQGGTVNTEAFF
NA	TRBV30	NA	TRBJ1-1	TGTGCCTGGAGTGGAGTAGGGGTTCGGGCTTTCTTT	CAWSGVGVRAFF
TRBD2	TRBV5-1	NA	TRBJ2-7	TGCGCCAGCAGCTTGGGCCCCAACATCGGGGGGGCATCCTACGAGCAGTACTTC	CASSLGPNIGGASYEQYF
TRBD2	TRBV16	NA	TRBJ2-1	TGTGCCAGCAGCCAATCCGCCCTAGCGGGGGCCACAGAGCAGTTCTTC	CASSQSALAGATEQFF
NA	TRBV18	NA	TRBJ1-1	TGTGCCAGCTCGCGTCCTAGTAGTTCTGAAGCTTTCTTT	CASSRPSSSEAFF
TRBD1	TRBV11-2	once	TRBJ1-5	TGTGCCAGCAGCCCAGGACAGGGGGGTCAGCCCCAGCATTTT	CASSPGQGGQPQHF
NA	TRBV5-6	NA	TRBJ1-5	TGTGCCAGCAGCTTGGTTGGGAGCAATCAGCCCCAGCATTTT	CASSLVGSNQPQHF
NA	TRBV12-3/TRBV12-4	NA	TRBJ1-2	TGTGCCAGCAGTTGGACGGTGAACTATGGCTACACCTTC	CASSWTVNYGYTF
NA	TRBV12-3/TRBV12-4	NA	TRBJ2-7	TGTGCCAGCAGTTATACAGGGACCTACGAGCAGTACTTC	CASSYTGTYEQYF
NA	TRBV11-2	NA	TRBJ1-2	TGTGCCAGCAGCCGTACAGCCTATGGCTACACCTTC	CASSRTAYGYTF
TRBD1	TRBV5-1	NA	TRBJ1-5	TGCGCCAGCAGCATGGGACAGGGTGATCAGCCCCAGCATTTT	CASSMGQGDQPQHF
NA	TRBV4-2	NA	TRBJ2-3	TGTGCCAGCAGCCCTACTCTAGTATCCACAGATACGCAGTATTTT	CASSPTLVSTDTQYF
NA	TRBV7-9	NA	TRBJ1-3	TGTGCCAGCAGCTTAGATCCTGGAAACACCATATATTTT	CASSLDPGNTIYF
NA	TRBV12-3/TRBV12-4	once	TRBJ2-7	TGTGCCAGCAGACAATCCGGAGGGTTATGGCAGTACTTC	CASRQSGGLWQYF
NA	TRBV10-1	NA	TRBJ2-3	TGCGCCAGCAGTGAACGAGCGGATACGCAGTATTTT	CASSERADTQYF
NA	TRBV15	NA	TRBJ2-5	TGTGCCACCAGCAGAGATCCAGGGCCACAAGAGACCCAGTACTTC	CATSRDPGPQETQYF
TRBD1	TRBV3-1/TRBV3-2	NA	TRBJ1-2	TGTGCCAGCAGCCAACTTACAGGGGGAGAAGGAGGCTACACCTTC	CASSQLTGGEGGYTF